This entry lists 10 T cell receptor beta chains sequenced from one sample in a study of blood T cell repertoires in COVID-19. Method: immunoSEQ multiplex PCR; TCRdb's copy keeps in-frame clones and lacks some. This sample has 95,000 to 150,000 clones, with just over 70% found just once. Source material: peripheral blood. These receptors originate from a human donor with acute or convalescent COVID-19. The donor label of this sample is uncertain.

This chain joins TRBV24-1 and TRBJ2-5; 8 bases match TRBD1. The CDR3 length is 14 residues. Germline trimming cut 3 bases from V and 5 bases from J; bases unmatched to any gene: 4. Per the germline V gene, CDR1 is KGHDR and CDR2 is SFDVKD. The CDR3 DNA sequence: TGTGCCACCAGTGATCGGACAGGGCGGGAGACCCAGTACTTC. This encodes CATSDRTGRETQYF.

This chain connects TRBV12-5 to TRBJ1-3; 8 bases map to TRBD1. This CDR3 comprises 17 residues. Germline CDR1 reads LGHNT; CDR2 reads FRNRAP. Germline trimming cut 1 base from V and 4 bases from J; bases unmatched to any gene: 9. The CDR3 DNA reads TGTGCTAGTGGTTTGGGGTCTTGGACAGGGCCAGGAAACACCATATATTTT. The encoded protein is CASGLGSWTGPGNTIYF. The complete variable domain, with remaining parts taken from reference TRBV12-5 and TRBJ1-3, reads DARVTQTPRHKVTEMGQEVTMRCQPILGHNTVFWYRQTMMQGLELLAYFRNRAPLDDSGMPKDRFSAEMPDATLATLKIQPSEPRDSAVYFCASGLGSWTGPGNTIYFGEGSWLTVV.

The V call is TRBV6-5, the J call TRBJ2-4, with D tentatively TRBD2 (7 bases). V was shortened by 6 bases and J by 4 bases, with 16 bases between the two germline ends. Germline V gene data show CDR1 as MNHEY and CDR2 as SVGAGI. CDR3 length: 15 residues. CDR3 sequence reads: CASSLGGGGKNIQYF. For the CDR3, the DNA is TGTGCCAGCAGCCTAGGGGGGGGAGGGAAAAACATTCAGTACTTC.

This clone was counted only a few times. The J gene is TRBJ2-4, the V gene TRBV10-2; 8 positions agree with TRBD2. Germline V gene data show CDR1 as WSHSY and CDR2 as SAAADI. The junction had 8 bases not matched to a gene; V was cut back by 7 bases and J by 0 bases. This CDR3 comprises 16 residues. CDR3 nucleotide sequence: TGCGCCAGCAAACAACTAGCGGACCTAGCCAAAAACATTCAGTACTTC. Amino acids: CASKQLADLAKNIQYF.

This clone was seen a few times. V and J are TRBV13 and TRBJ1-6; 10 nucleotides align to TRBD1. CDR3 size: 16 residues. The germline CDR1 and CDR2 sequences are PRHDT and FYEKMQ (reference sequence). The V gene end was trimmed by 4 bases and the J gene end by 7 bases; junction bases not matched to a gene: 7. The CDR3 bases are TGTGCCAGCAGCTCCAGGGACAGGGGTTGGAATTCACCCCTCCACTTT. Translation gives CASSSRDRGWNSPLHF.

The V and J genes are TRBV6-5 and TRBJ2-1; 11 bases align to TRBD1. Germline CDR1 MNHEY, CDR2 SVGAGI. This CDR3 contains 14 residues. V was clipped by 6 bases and J by 8 bases; unmatched bases: 6. DNA for the CDR3: TGTGCCAGCAGCCCGGGACAGGGGGTGGATGAGCAGTTCTTC. Encoded protein: CASSPGQGVDEQFF.

CDR3 in amino acids: CATSRDLPSGGARYNEQFF. CDR3 in DNA: TGTGCCACCAGCAGAGATCTGCCTAGCGGGGGGGCGCGTTACAATGAGCAGTTCTTC. The chain joins TRBV15 to TRBJ2-1; 12 positions agree with TRBD2. Germline CDR1 reads LNHNV; CDR2 reads YYDKDF (reference sequence). V shed 0 bases, J shed 4 bases, and the junction held 10 bases outside the gene matches. CDR3 length: 19 residues.

J is TRBJ1-1 and V is TRBV9; 8 bases line up with TRBD1. Trimming at V came to 4 bases and at J to 1 base, leaving 15 bases not matched to a gene. Germline assignment: CDR1 SGDLS and CDR2 YYNGEE. The CDR3 is 18 amino acids. In nucleotides, the CDR3 is TGTGCCAGCAGCCCCCCCGGGACAGGATCCACGAGGAACACTGAAGCTTTCTTT. It encodes CASSPPGTGSTRNTEAFF.

The chain is built from TRBV18 and TRBJ1-2; possibly TRBD1 for D (5 bases). This CDR3 spans 17 amino acids. V dropped 3 bases and J dropped 4 bases, with 21 bases sitting between them. CDR1 is KGHSH and CDR2 is LQKENI in the germline V gene. The CDR3 DNA sequence: TGTGCCAGCTCACCTCTTGATCAGACAGACTGGGGCTATGGCTACACCTTC. Amino acids: CASSPLDQTDWGYGYTF.

This sequence joins TRBV6-5 and TRBJ2-3, with TRBD2 identical over 9 bases. Looked up from germline, CDR1 is MNHEY and CDR2 is SVGAGI. This CDR3 has 16 amino acids. V was clipped by 2 bases and J by 1 base; unmatched bases: 4. The chain's CDR3 is CASSYQAGGGTDTQYF. The DNA for the CDR3 is TGTGCCAGCAGTTACCAAGCGGGGGGCGGCACAGATACGCAGTATTTT.